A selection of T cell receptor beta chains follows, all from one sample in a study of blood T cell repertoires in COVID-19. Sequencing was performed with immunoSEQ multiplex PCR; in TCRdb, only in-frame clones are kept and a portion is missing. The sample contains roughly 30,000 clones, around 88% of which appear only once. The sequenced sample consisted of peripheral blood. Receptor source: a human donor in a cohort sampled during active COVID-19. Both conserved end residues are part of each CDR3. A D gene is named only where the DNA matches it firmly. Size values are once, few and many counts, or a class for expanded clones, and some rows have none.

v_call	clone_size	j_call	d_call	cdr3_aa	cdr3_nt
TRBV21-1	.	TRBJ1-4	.	CASSPPLGGKLFF	TGTGCCAGCAGCCCCCCCCTGGGCGGGAAACTGTTTTTT
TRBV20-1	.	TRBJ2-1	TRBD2	CSASWTSGNNEQFF	TGCAGTGCTAGTTGGACTAGCGGCAACAATGAGCAGTTCTTC
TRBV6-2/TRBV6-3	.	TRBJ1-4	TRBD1	CASTPAGQPNEKLFF	TGTGCCAGCACCCCCGCGGGACAGCCGAATGAAAAACTGTTTTTT
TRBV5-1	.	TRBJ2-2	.	CASSLVPSYGELFF	TGCGCCAGCAGCTTGGTGCCTAGCTACGGGGAGCTGTTTTTT
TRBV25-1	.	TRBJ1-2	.	CASSDGPGIEGYTF	TGTGCCAGCAGTGACGGCCCAGGGATAGAGGGCTACACCTTC
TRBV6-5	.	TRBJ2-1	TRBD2	CASSPGLDSYNEQFF	TGTGCCAGCAGCCCGGGACTAGACTCCTACAATGAGCAGTTCTTC
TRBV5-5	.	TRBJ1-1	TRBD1	CASSLLGTGTMNTEAFF	TGTGCCAGCAGCTTGTTGGGGACAGGGACCATGAACACTGAAGCTTTCTTT
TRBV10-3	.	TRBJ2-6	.	CATKEKPFSGANVLTF	TGTGCCACAAAGGAGAAGCCTTTCTCTGGGGCCAACGTCCTGACTTTC
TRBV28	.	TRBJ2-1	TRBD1	CASSFSGQGASEQFF	TGTGCCAGCAGTTTTTCGGGACAGGGGGCCAGTGAGCAGTTCTTC
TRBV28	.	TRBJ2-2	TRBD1	CASSWTDRAGELFF	TGTGCCAGCAGTTGGACGGACAGGGCGGGGGAGCTGTTTTTT
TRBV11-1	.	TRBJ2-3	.	CASSLSGADTQYF	TGTGCCAGCAGCCTGTCAGGGGCAGATACGCAGTATTTT
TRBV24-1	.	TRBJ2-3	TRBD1	CATSDSRTGTGRNTQYF	TGTGCCACCAGTGATTCCCGCACCGGGACAGGGCGGAATACGCAGTATTTT
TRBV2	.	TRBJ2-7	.	CASSVQAISYEQYF	TGTGCCAGCAGTGTACAGGCCATCTCCTACGAGCAGTACTTC
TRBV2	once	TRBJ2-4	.	CASSLTRGKNIQYF	TGTGCCAGCAGTCTAACTAGAGGCAAAAACATTCAGTACTTC
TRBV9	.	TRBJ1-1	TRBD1	CASSMGTGTEAFF	TGTGCCAGCAGCATGGGGACAGGCACTGAAGCTTTCTTT
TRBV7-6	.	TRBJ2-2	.	CASSSIADTGELFF	TGTGCCAGCAGCTCAATAGCGGACACCGGGGAGCTGTTTTTT
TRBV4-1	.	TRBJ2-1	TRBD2	CASSPQIAGGGVGEQFF	TGCGCCAGCAGTCCACAAATTGCTGGCGGGGGGGTGGGGGAGCAGTTCTTC
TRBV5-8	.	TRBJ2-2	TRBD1	CASSLALTGGLTGELFF	TGTGCCAGCAGCTTGGCCTTGACAGGGGGCCTGACCGGGGAGCTGTTTTTT
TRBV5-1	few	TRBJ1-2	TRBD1	CASSADRAPNGYTF	TGCGCCAGCAGCGCGGACAGGGCCCCCAATGGCTACACCTTC
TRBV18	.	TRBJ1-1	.	CASSPDRTNTEAFF	TGTGCCAGCTCACCAGACAGGACGAACACTGAAGCTTTCTTT
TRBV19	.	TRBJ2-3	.	CASSRSTDTQYF	TGTGCCAGTAGCCGGAGCACAGATACGCAGTATTTT
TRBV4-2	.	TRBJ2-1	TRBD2	CASSQSLAVNEQFF	TGTGCCAGCAGCCAAAGTCTAGCGGTGAATGAGCAGTTCTTC
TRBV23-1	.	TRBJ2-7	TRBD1	CASSPGTGPESYEQYF	TGCGCCAGCAGTCCCGGGACAGGCCCGGAATCCTACGAGCAGTACTTC
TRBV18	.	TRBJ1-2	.	CASSPPPPDRGYTF	TGTGCCAGCTCACCACCTCCACCCGACAGGGGCTACACCTTC
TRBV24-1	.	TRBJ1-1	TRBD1	CATSDWTGEEDTEAFF	TGTGCCACCAGTGACTGGACAGGGGAGGAGGACACTGAAGCTTTCTTT
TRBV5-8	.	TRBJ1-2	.	CASSSQGYGYTF	TGTGCCAGCAGCTCTCAGGGCTATGGCTACACCTTC
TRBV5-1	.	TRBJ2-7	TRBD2	CASSIRTSGYYEQYF	TGCGCCAGCAGCATTAGGACTAGCGGTTACTACGAGCAGTACTTC
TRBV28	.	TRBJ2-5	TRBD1	CASSEPTGGAETQYF	TGTGCCAGCAGTGAACCCACAGGGGGCGCAGAGACCCAGTACTTC
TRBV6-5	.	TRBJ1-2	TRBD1	CASSYSRDSIGYGYTF	TGTGCCAGCAGTTACTCTCGGGACAGTATCGGCTATGGCTACACCTTC
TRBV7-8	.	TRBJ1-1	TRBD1	CASSSGTGARMNTEAFF	TGTGCCAGCAGCTCAGGGACAGGGGCAAGAATGAACACTGAAGCTTTCTTT
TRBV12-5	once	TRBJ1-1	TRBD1	CASGLVRQGVGEAFF	TGTGCTAGTGGTTTGGTGAGACAGGGCGTGGGAGAAGCTTTCTTT
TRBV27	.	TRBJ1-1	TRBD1	CAIPQGAEEGTEAFF	TGTGCCATCCCACAGGGGGCAGAGGAAGGGACTGAAGCTTTCTTT
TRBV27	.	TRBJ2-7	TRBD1	CASSSMDRAPPYEQYF	TGTGCCAGCAGTTCCATGGACAGGGCTCCCCCCTACGAGCAGTACTTC
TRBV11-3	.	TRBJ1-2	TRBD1	CASSFTGTGGGYTF	TGTGCCAGCAGCTTTACCGGGACAGGGGGTGGCTACACCTTC
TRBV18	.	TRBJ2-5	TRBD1	CASSPVRQGVVETQYF	TGTGCCAGCTCACCGGTGCGACAGGGGGTGGTCGAGACCCAGTACTTC
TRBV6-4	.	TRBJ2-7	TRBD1	CASSRDRVSEQYF	TGTGCCAGCAGCCGGGACAGGGTTTCCGAGCAGTACTTC
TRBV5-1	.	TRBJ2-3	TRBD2	CASSSGGAPSTDTQYF	TGCGCCAGCAGCTCCGGGGGGGCCCCATCGACAGATACGCAGTATTTT
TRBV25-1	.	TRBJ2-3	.	CATRVADTQYF	TGTGCCACCCGCGTAGCAGATACGCAGTATTTT
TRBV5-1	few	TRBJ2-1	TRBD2	CASSLVASGSGEQFF	TGCGCCAGCAGCTTGGTGGCTAGCGGGAGTGGTGAGCAGTTCTTC
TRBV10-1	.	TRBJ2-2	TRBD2	CASSWTSGGGELFF	TGCGCCAGCAGTTGGACTAGCGGAGGCGGGGAGCTGTTTTTT
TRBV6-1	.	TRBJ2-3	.	CASSEAFRVDTQYF	TGTGCCAGCAGTGAAGCGTTTCGGGTCGATACGCAGTATTTT
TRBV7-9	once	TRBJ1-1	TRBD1	CASSDRGRYEAFF	TGTGCCAGCAGTGACAGGGGGCGGTATGAAGCTTTCTTT